This T cell receptor (beta chain) was documented in a study of CD8 T cells in ankylosing spondylitis. A few counts support this clonotype. Antigen specificity is unknown. TCRdb re-called the 5' RACE reads with MiXCR, one entry per CDR3 protein. Here the sample spans around 300,000 distinct CDR3 sequences, roughly 14% being singletons. Study-level findings and limits: From matched ankylosing spondylitis synovial fluid, disease-linked clones were reportedly recovered at significantly enriched levels.

This CDR3 has 15 residues. CDR1 is SGHDN, CDR2 FVKESK, per germline. The ends were cut back, 4 bases at V and 8 bases at J, with 18 bases in the middle. The clonotype was recovered from a male donor with ankylosing spondylitis or in good health (not recorded which). What was sequenced was blood, either unsorted or a sorted T cell fraction (not recorded which). The chain recombines TRBV14 with TRBJ2-1; tentatively, D is TRBD1 or TRBD2 (6 bases each). The CDR3 sequence: CASSLNLGGLHEQFF. In nucleotides, the CDR3 is TGTGCCAGCAGCCTAAACTTAGGGGGGTTGCATGAGCAGTTCTTC.